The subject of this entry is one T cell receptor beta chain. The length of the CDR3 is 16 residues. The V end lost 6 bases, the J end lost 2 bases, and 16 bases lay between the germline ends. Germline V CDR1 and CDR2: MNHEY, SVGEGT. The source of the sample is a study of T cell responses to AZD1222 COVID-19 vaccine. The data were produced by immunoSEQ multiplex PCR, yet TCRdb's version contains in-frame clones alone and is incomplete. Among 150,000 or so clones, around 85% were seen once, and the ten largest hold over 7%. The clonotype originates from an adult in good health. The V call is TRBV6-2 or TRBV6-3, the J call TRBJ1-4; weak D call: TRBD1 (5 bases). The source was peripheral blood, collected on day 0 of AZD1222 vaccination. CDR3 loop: CASSSAGSGTNEKLFF. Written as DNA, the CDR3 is TGTGCCAGCAGCTCAGCAGGGTCGGGGACTAATGAAAAACTGTTTTTT.